This T cell receptor beta chain stems from a study of blood T cell repertoires in COVID-19. About the study: The United States, Italy and Spain provided the acute and convalescent COVID-19 samples. In each case, the material was cDNA or gDNA derived from T cells, B-cell-depleted T cells, or PBMCs.

Germline V CDR1 and CDR2: LNHDA, SQIVND (reference sequence). Trimming cost V 7 bases and J 9 bases; bases outside gene matches: 9. CDR3 length: 15 residues. The assay was immunoSEQ multiplex PCR, and TCRdb's table has in-frame clones only and misses some. The sample has almost 95,000 clones; 84% are singletons. The sequenced sample was peripheral blood. This chain links TRBV19 with TRBJ1-6, with 10 bases that match TRBD1. The TCR was taken from a man in his 60s with acute or convalescent COVID-19. The CDR3 protein is CASIQTGGAGSPLHF. CDR3 coding DNA: TGTGCCAGTATTCAGACAGGGGGCGCAGGTTCACCCCTCCACTTT.